This entry lists 27 T cell receptor beta chains sequenced from one sample in a study of control samples from healthy donors and cancer patients. Some clones are missing from TCRdb's copy, which holds only in-frame ones; the method was immunoSEQ multiplex PCR. In the table there are under 150,000 clones, about 95% of which are singletons. Material for sequencing was blood. The origin of the receptors is a man aged 25 to 45 in good health.

V usage is TRBV7-2 and J usage is TRBJ1-1, with D hard to call. The CDR3 is 12 residues long. V lost 5 bases and J lost 11, with 15 bases in between. Germline loops: CDR1 SGHTA, CDR2 FQGNSA. The CDR3 nucleotides are TGTGCCAGCAGCGCCGGGCTTTACGGCGCTTTCTTT. This translates into CASSAGLYGAFF.

V usage is TRBV7-8 and J usage is TRBJ2-7; TRBD1 matches at 7 bases. Germline loops: CDR1 SGHVS, CDR2 FQNEAQ. This CDR3 is built from 14 residues. With 2 bases clipped from V and 3 bases from J, the junction kept 4 bases outside the gene matches. The CDR3 loop reads CASSLRDRDYEQYF. The CDR3 coding sequence is TGTGCCAGCAGCTTAAGAGACAGGGACTACGAGCAGTACTTC.

J is TRBJ2-7 and V is TRBV19; the match to TRBD2 covers 10 bases. Germline CDR1 reads LNHDA; CDR2 reads SQIVND (reference sequence). CDR3 length: 17 amino acids. The ends lost 4 bases at V and 1 base at J; junction bases unmatched: 10. In DNA, the CDR3 is TGTGCCAGTAGTACATGGCTAGCGGGAGCGCTATCCTACGAGCAGTACTTC. It is translated as CASSTWLAGALSYEQYF.

The chain links TRBV6-5 to TRBJ1-4; 7 bases match TRBD1. This CDR3 comprises 14 residues. V lost 5 bases and J lost 8; bases outside the gene matches: 8. CDR1 is MNHEY, CDR2 SVGAGI, per germline. CDR3 bases: TGTGCCAGCAGTACAGGGGATCGTAACGAAAAACTGTTTTTT. Translating it yields CASSTGDRNEKLFF.

The CDR3 bases are TGCGCCAGCAGTGAGTCGGGGTCTAGCGGAACCAATGAGCAGTTCTTC. Translated, it gives CASSESGSSGTNEQFF. This rearrangement joins TRBV10-1 to TRBJ2-1, with 7 bases matching TRBD2. Germline V gene lookup returns CDR1 WNHNN and CDR2 SYGVQD (reference sequence). With 0 bases clipped from V and 6 bases from J, the junction kept 8 bases outside the gene matches. This CDR3 is 16 amino acids long.

The V and J genes are TRBV19 and TRBJ1-1; 8 bases fit TRBD1. Germline V CDR1 and CDR2: LNHDA, SQIVND (reference sequence). This CDR3 is 16 amino acids long. Germline trimming cut 2 bases from V and 2 bases from J; bases unmatched to any gene: 7. CDR3 nucleotide sequence: TGTGCCAGTAGTATAAGGGCAGGGGGCAGAAACACTGAAGCTTTCTTT. This codes for CASSIRAGGRNTEAFF.

This chain connects TRBV30 to TRBJ1-6, with TRBD1 as a possible D gene (5 bases). Germline loops: CDR1 GTSNPN, CDR2 SVGIG (reference sequence). The CDR3 contains 17 residues. V lost 0 bases and J lost 7, with 19 bases in between. The CDR3 loop reads CAWSVLRAGSWNSPLHF. The CDR3 region has the DNA TGTGCCTGGAGTGTACTCCGGGCAGGGTCATGGAATTCACCCCTCCACTTT.

The chain couples TRBV27 to TRBJ2-2; TRBD1 aligns across 8 bases. J gave up 5 bases and V 6 bases, and 11 bases lay outside the gene matches. The CDR3 loop spans 16 amino acids. The germline V gene has CDR1 MNHEY and CDR2 SMNVEV (reference sequence). The CDR3: CASRSGGSLGTGELFF. The CDR3 DNA reads as TGTGCCAGCAGATCAGGGGGCTCGCTCGGGACCGGGGAGCTGTTTTTT.

The V call is TRBV30, the J call TRBJ2-3, with no clear D. CDR1 and CDR2 from the germline V gene are GTSNPN and SVGIG (reference sequence). The ends were cut back, 0 bases at V and 2 bases at J, with 18 bases in the middle. CDR3 length equals 17 residues. The CDR3 protein is CAWSVLKAGLNTDTQYF. The CDR3 DNA reads as TGTGCCTGGAGTGTACTTAAGGCAGGCCTCAACACAGATACGCAGTATTTT.

This chain uses TRBV25-1 with TRBJ2-2; no reliable D call. Germline V lookup: CDR1 MGHDK, CDR2 SYGVNS. V was cut by 2 bases and J by 6 bases, with 10 bases left in between. The CDR3 spans 14 residues. CDR3 DNA sequence: TGTGCCAGCAGTGAACCAATTAGGTCCGGGGAGCTGTTTTTT. It translates to CASSEPIRSGELFF.

This clone was detected once. DNA for the CDR3: TGTGCCAGCAGGAGGGAGTTGGGACAGTATAATTCACCCCTCCACTTT. It translates to CASRRELGQYNSPLHF. This chain joins TRBV11-2 and TRBJ1-6, with TRBD1 matching 7 bases. The CDR3 extends over 16 amino acids. Germline V gives CDR1 SGHAT, CDR2 FQNNGV. The V gene end was trimmed by 6 bases and the J gene end by 4 bases; junction bases not matched to a gene: 9.

This chain uses TRBV6-5 with TRBJ2-3; perhaps D is TRBD1 or TRBD2 (5 bases each). The CDR3 extends over 13 amino acids. The V end was cut by 6 bases, the J end by 6 bases, with 13 bases between. The germline CDR1 and CDR2 sequences are MNHEY and SVGAGI. The CDR3 sequence: CASSGTPADTQYF. The CDR3, as DNA: TGTGCCAGCAGCGGGACGCCGGCCGATACGCAGTATTTT.

The rearrangement links TRBV7-8 to TRBJ1-1; tentatively, D is TRBD1 (5 bases). The CDR3 sequence is 11 residues long. Trimming removed 4 bases from V and 5 bases from J, with 5 bases in between. The germline V gene encodes CDR1 SGHVS and CDR2 FQNEAQ. The CDR3 nucleotides are TGTGCCAGCAGCTGGGGGACTGAAGCTTTCTTT. It translates to CASSWGTEAFF.

This clone appeared a single time. V usage is TRBV4-1 and J usage is TRBJ2-2, with TRBD2 identical over 11 bases. The CDR3 length is 16 residues. Germline values: CDR1 MGHRA, CDR2 YSYEKL. V gave up 4 bases and J gave up 1 base; unmatched junction bases: 2. The CDR3 sequence: CASSRTSGGNTGELFF. CDR3 bases: TGCGCCAGCAGCCGAACTAGCGGGGGGAACACCGGGGAGCTGTTTTTT.

This clone was seen only a few times. The CDR3 DNA follows: TGTGCCATCGGGAGGACCTCCAGGCGCAACTTTAACTATGGCTACACCTTC. Protein product: CAIGRTSRRNFNYGYTF. This sequence joins TRBV10-3 and TRBJ1-2; D remains unclear. CDR1 is ENHRY, CDR2 SYGVKD, per germline. This CDR3 has 17 amino acids. Trimming cost V 8 bases and J 1 base, with 23 bases left between them.

J is TRBJ1-1 and V is TRBV4-1; maybe TRBD1 (6 bases). The V end was cut by 0 bases, the J end by 4 bases, with 9 bases between. The CDR3 consists of 14 residues. The germline gives CDR1 MGHRA, CDR2 YSYEKL. CDR3 in amino acids: CASSQEGAGTEAFF. In DNA form, the CDR3 reads TGCGCCAGCAGCCAAGAGGGGGCGGGCACTGAAGCTTTCTTT.

This chain uses TRBV6-5 with TRBJ2-2; no firm D call. CDR1 and CDR2 from the germline V gene are MNHEY and SVGAGI. The CDR3 spans 13 residues. Between the trimmed V and J ends, which lost 8 bases and 4 bases, there was a span of 11 bases. The CDR3 loop is CASARGATGELFF. In DNA, the CDR3 is TGTGCCAGCGCGCGAGGAGCCACCGGGGAGCTGTTTTTT.

V and J are TRBV30 and TRBJ1-6; 7 bases align to TRBD1. Trimming at V came to 6 bases and at J to 4 bases, leaving 6 bases not matched to a gene. Germline V gene lookup returns CDR1 GTSNPN and CDR2 SVGIG (reference sequence). This CDR3 is 14 amino acids long. Here the CDR3 reads CACPGQTYNSPLHF. DNA for the CDR3: TGTGCCTGTCCGGGACAGACGTATAATTCACCCCTCCACTTT.

This chain uses TRBV4-1 with TRBJ1-1; 12 bases agree with TRBD1. The V and J ends lost 2 bases and 4 bases, in that order; junction bases with no gene match: 14. This CDR3 comprises 19 residues. In germline, CDR1 is MGHRA, CDR2 YSYEKL. The CDR3 nucleotides are TGCGCCAGCAGCCAAAGTTTGGGCGCAGGGACAGGGGGCGGCACTGAAGCTTTCTTT. The encoded protein is CASSQSLGAGTGGGTEAFF.

This chain uses TRBV19 with TRBJ2-6; no clear D. The germline gives CDR1 LNHDA, CDR2 SQIVND (reference sequence). Trimming shortened V by 3 bases and J by 0 bases, and 6 bases separated the two germline ends. This CDR3 contains 15 residues. The CDR3 here is CASSISASGANVLTF. The DNA of the CDR3 is TGTGCCAGTAGTATTTCCGCCTCTGGGGCCAACGTCCTGACTTTC.

The chain has TRBV5-1 and TRBJ2-2; 8 bases fit TRBD1. The CDR3 consists of 15 residues. The V segment lost 4 bases and the J segment 1 base; nucleotides outside the gene matches: 3. CDR1 and CDR2 (germline): SGHRS, YFSETQ. This CDR3 is CASSPGTGNTGELFF. The DNA for the CDR3 is TGCGCCAGCAGCCCTGGGACAGGGAACACCGGGGAGCTGTTTTTT.

The chain has TRBV11-2 and TRBJ2-2; 9 bases line up with TRBD2. The CDR3 contains 16 residues. CDR1 is SGHAT, CDR2 FQNNGV, per germline. After removal of 3 bases from V and 7 bases from J, the junction contained 9 bases not matched to a gene. This chain's CDR3 is CASSFAGGPSDGELFF. The CDR3 DNA follows: TGTGCCAGCAGCTTCGCGGGGGGGCCATCGGACGGGGAGCTGTTTTTT.

This clone was detected once. The rearrangement links TRBV18 to TRBJ2-1, with 13 bases that match TRBD2. Germline V gives CDR1 KGHSH, CDR2 LQKENI. Losses at the gene ends were 3 bases for V and 0 bases for J; bases not matched to a gene: 11. The CDR3 is made up of 20 amino acids. This CDR3 is CASSPDGLAGVFYSYNEQFF. DNA for the CDR3: TGTGCCAGCTCACCCGATGGACTAGCGGGGGTTTTTTACTCCTACAATGAGCAGTTCTTC.

The chain recombines TRBV19 with TRBJ2-1; 13 bases are a match to TRBD2. The CDR3 contains 17 residues. Germline V gene sequence: CDR1 LNHDA, CDR2 SQIVND (reference sequence). J was trimmed by 0 bases and V by 7 bases; bases with no gene match: 6. CDR3 protein: CASKGLAGRSSYNEQFF. DNA for the CDR3: TGTGCCAGTAAGGGACTAGCGGGGAGGAGCTCCTACAATGAGCAGTTCTTC.

In its sample, this clone was seen a few times. The chain couples TRBV14 to TRBJ2-1, with 10 bases matching TRBD2. V shed 4 bases, J shed 3 bases, and the junction held 6 bases outside the gene matches. The CDR3 length is 16 residues. Germline V gene sequence: CDR1 SGHDN, CDR2 FVKESK. The CDR3 here is CASSPPASGGYNEQFF. CDR3 nucleotide sequence: TGTGCCAGCAGCCCACCGGCTAGCGGGGGCTACAATGAGCAGTTCTTC.

CDR3 loop: CASSVVGTGNTEAFF. CDR3 in DNA: TGTGCCAGCAGCGTAGTGGGGACAGGGAACACTGAAGCTTTCTTT. The chain joins TRBV9 to TRBJ1-1; 8 bases agree with TRBD1. This CDR3 comprises 15 residues. The junction had 2 bases not matched to a gene; V was cut back by 0 bases and J by 1 base. Germline CDR1 SGDLS, CDR2 YYNGEE.

The chain is built from TRBV28 and TRBJ1-1; TRBD1 matches at 8 bases. CDR1 MDHEN and CDR2 SYDVKM come from the germline V gene. CDR3 length: 15 amino acids. J gave up 5 bases and V 5 bases, and 10 bases lay outside the gene matches. Here the CDR3 reads CASSAVTGVGTEAFF. In nucleotides, the CDR3 is TGTGCCAGCAGTGCCGTGACAGGGGTGGGAACTGAAGCTTTCTTT.